This T cell receptor beta chain came from a study of shared clonotypes between healthy human individuals. Clones were read by immunoSEQ multiplex PCR, and TCRdb kept only the in-frame ones, dropping some. Here the sample spans approximately 720,000 clones, roughly 70% being singletons. The CDR3 sequence is 17 residues long. Germline lookup yields CDR1 KGHSH and CDR2 LQKENI. Trimming cost V 2 bases and J 2 bases, with 13 bases left between them. This chain uses TRBV18 with TRBJ2-6; weak D call: TRBD1 (6 bases). Sample: memory CD4+ T cells sorted from blood. Regarding subset: CD45RA-negative fraction. The TCR sequence derives from a woman aged 25 to 39 in good health. The CDR3 loop is CASSPDTGRAGANVLTF. CDR3 in DNA: TGTGCCAGCTCACCAGACACAGGGAGAGCTGGGGCCAACGTCCTGACTTTC.